A selection of T cell receptor beta chains follows, all from one sample in a study of blood T cell repertoires in COVID-19. Method: immunoSEQ multiplex PCR; TCRdb's copy keeps in-frame clones and lacks some. The sample lists 140,000 to 150,000 clones; roughly 80% were seen once. Sequenced sample: peripheral blood. The receptors stem from a man in his fifties or sixties with acute or convalescent COVID-19. CDR3s include the opening cysteine and the closing phenylalanine or tryptophan. The order of the fields is J gene, clone size, CDR3 length, V gene, D gene, CDR3 protein, CDR3 DNA. D genes are given only for firm matches. Expanded clones get a size class; other rows say once, few or many, or leave the size out.

j_gene: TRBJ1-2
abundance: -
len: 17
v_gene: TRBV4-1
d_gene: -
CDR3aa: CASSFRLGGGGDYGYTF
CDR3nt: TGCGCCAGCAGCTTCCGGTTGGGGGGAGGAGGCGACTATGGCTACACCTTC

j_gene: TRBJ2-1
abundance: -
len: 15
v_gene: TRBV6-5
d_gene: TRBD2
CDR3aa: CASSIGTSRYNEQFF
CDR3nt: TGTGCCAGCAGTATAGGGACTAGCAGATACAATGAGCAGTTCTTC

j_gene: TRBJ1-2
abundance: -
len: 15
v_gene: TRBV24-1
d_gene: -
CDR3aa: CATREAGGEDYGYTF
CDR3nt: TGTGCCACCCGTGAAGCCGGGGGAGAGGACTATGGCTACACCTTC

j_gene: TRBJ2-6
abundance: -
len: 15
v_gene: TRBV11-2
d_gene: -
CDR3aa: CASSPTVSGANVLTF
CDR3nt: TGTGCCAGCAGCCCCACAGTATCTGGGGCCAACGTCCTGACTTTC

j_gene: TRBJ2-1
abundance: -
len: 14
v_gene: TRBV3-1/TRBV3-2
d_gene: -
CDR3aa: CASSKGGSYNEQFF
CDR3nt: TGTGCCAGCAGCAAGGGGGGGTCCTACAATGAGCAGTTCTTC

j_gene: TRBJ1-1
abundance: -
len: 14
v_gene: TRBV27
d_gene: -
CDR3aa: CASSPWGVDTEAFF
CDR3nt: TGTGCCAGCAGCCCTTGGGGGGTGGACACTGAAGCTTTCTTT

j_gene: TRBJ1-1
abundance: -
len: 12
v_gene: TRBV2
d_gene: -
CDR3aa: CASSPRRTEAFF
CDR3nt: TGTGCCAGCAGCCCCCGGAGGACTGAAGCTTTCTTT

j_gene: TRBJ1-2
abundance: -
len: 13
v_gene: TRBV5-8
d_gene: TRBD1
CDR3aa: CASSRGQIYGYTF
CDR3nt: TGTGCCAGCAGCCGGGGACAGATTTATGGCTACACCTTC

j_gene: TRBJ1-3
abundance: -
len: 16
v_gene: TRBV7-6
d_gene: -
CDR3aa: CASSFDARAGGNTIYF
CDR3nt: TGTGCCAGCAGCTTCGATGCGAGGGCTGGTGGAAACACCATATATTTT

j_gene: TRBJ2-5
abundance: -
len: 16
v_gene: TRBV11-2
d_gene: TRBD2
CDR3aa: CASSLLGASGQETQYF
CDR3nt: TGTGCCAGCAGCTTACTTGGGGCTAGCGGGCAAGAGACCCAGTACTTC

j_gene: TRBJ2-4
abundance: -
len: 14
v_gene: TRBV10-3
d_gene: TRBD2
CDR3aa: CAISGPGRGNIQYF
CDR3nt: TGTGCCATCAGTGGCCCCGGGAGGGGAAACATTCAGTACTTC

j_gene: TRBJ2-1
abundance: -
len: 17
v_gene: TRBV5-1
d_gene: TRBD2
CDR3aa: CASSGGTSGGDYNEQFF
CDR3nt: TGCGCCAGCAGCGGCGGGACTAGCGGGGGGGATTACAATGAGCAGTTCTTC

j_gene: TRBJ2-1
abundance: -
len: 13
v_gene: TRBV5-6
d_gene: -
CDR3aa: CASSTGARNEQFF
CDR3nt: TGTGCCAGCAGCACCGGAGCGAGGAATGAGCAGTTCTTC

j_gene: TRBJ1-5
abundance: -
len: 15
v_gene: TRBV5-5
d_gene: -
CDR3aa: CASSLDSYSNQPQHF
CDR3nt: TGTGCCAGCAGCTTGGACAGTTATAGCAATCAGCCCCAGCATTTT

j_gene: TRBJ1-4
abundance: few
len: 13
v_gene: TRBV19
d_gene: -
CDR3aa: CASSTGADEKLFF
CDR3nt: TGTGCCAGTAGTACAGGGGCAGACGAAAAACTGTTTTTT

j_gene: TRBJ1-2
abundance: -
len: 16
v_gene: TRBV5-1
d_gene: TRBD1
CDR3aa: CASSSSPGTGLYGYTF
CDR3nt: TGCGCCAGCAGCTCTTCTCCCGGGACAGGGCTCTATGGCTACACCTTC

j_gene: TRBJ2-2
abundance: -
len: 15
v_gene: TRBV5-4
d_gene: TRBD1
CDR3aa: CASSPDRGGTGELFF
CDR3nt: TGTGCCAGCAGCCCCGACAGGGGAGGCACCGGGGAGCTGTTTTTT

j_gene: TRBJ2-7
abundance: -
len: 15
v_gene: TRBV3-1/TRBV3-2
d_gene: -
CDR3aa: CASSPRDSAPYEQYF
CDR3nt: TGTGCCAGCAGCCCCCGGGATAGCGCACCCTACGAGCAGTACTTC

j_gene: TRBJ1-1
abundance: -
len: 15
v_gene: TRBV6-1
d_gene: -
CDR3aa: CASNGDSSLNTEAFF
CDR3nt: TGTGCCAGCAATGGGGACTCCTCTTTGAACACTGAAGCTTTCTTT

j_gene: TRBJ2-7
abundance: once
len: 14
v_gene: TRBV6-5
d_gene: TRBD1
CDR3aa: CASSYEPGGYEQYF
CDR3nt: TGTGCCAGCAGTTACGAACCAGGGGGCTACGAGCAGTACTTC

j_gene: TRBJ2-5
abundance: -
len: 16
v_gene: TRBV5-8
d_gene: TRBD2
CDR3aa: CASSSQGTSGGETQYF
CDR3nt: TGTGCCAGCAGCTCCCAAGGGACTAGCGGGGGGGAGACCCAGTACTTC

j_gene: TRBJ1-1
abundance: -
len: 13
v_gene: TRBV3-1/TRBV3-2
d_gene: -
CDR3aa: CASSYSLNTEAFF
CDR3nt: TGTGCCAGCAGCTACAGCCTGAACACTGAAGCTTTCTTT

j_gene: TRBJ1-4
abundance: -
len: 16
v_gene: TRBV24-1
d_gene: -
CDR3aa: CATSGVLQGANEKLFF
CDR3nt: TGTGCCACCAGTGGTGTATTACAGGGTGCTAATGAAAAACTGTTTTTT

j_gene: TRBJ2-7
abundance: -
len: 15
v_gene: TRBV7-9
d_gene: TRBD1
CDR3aa: CASSLRETGRSEQYF
CDR3nt: TGTGCCAGCAGCTTACGTGAGACAGGGCGATCCGAGCAGTACTTC

j_gene: TRBJ1-1
abundance: -
len: 13
v_gene: TRBV7-3
d_gene: TRBD1
CDR3aa: CASSSSGGTEAFF
CDR3nt: TGTGCCAGCAGCTCCTCAGGGGGCACTGAAGCTTTCTTT